Following are 8 T cell receptor beta chains from one sample sequenced in a study of T-cell reconstitution after alpha-beta-depleted transplantation in children. Unique molecular identifiers tagged the TCRbeta library. Via MiXCR, TCRdb re-called the PCR reads, giving one row per CDR3 protein. The sample has a few hundred thousand distinct CDR3 sequences, roughly a quarter seen once. The material was PBMCs, obtained before TCRalphabeta/CD19-depleted stem cell transplant. The source of these receptors is a boy under three years old with Wiskott-Aldrich syndrome, due to receive a stem cell transplant.

The chain couples TRBV18 to TRBJ2-2, with D possibly TRBD2 on 5 matching bases. CDR3 length: 14 residues. The germline CDR1 and CDR2 sequences are KGHSH and LQKENI. Trimming stripped 8 bases from V and 6 bases from J, with 16 bases between. The CDR3 nucleotides are TGTGCCAGCCACGGCGGCGGAGGCGCCGGGGAGCTGTTTTTT. Protein sequence: CASHGGGGAGELFF.

This clonotype was counted a few times. The chain uses TRBV21-1 and TRBJ1-5. TRBV21-1 is listed as a pseudogene. This CDR3 is built from 17 residues. Here the CDR3 reads CASSKDRGSMHNQPQHF. CDR3 DNA sequence: TGTGCCAGCAGCAAAGATCGGGGTAGTATGCACAATCAGCCCCAGCATTTT.

In its sample, this clonotype was seen a few times. The chain recombines TRBV18 with TRBJ2-3; TRBD2 matches at 8 bases. Germline lookup yields CDR1 KGHSH and CDR2 LQKENI. J lost 2 bases, V lost 3 bases, and 10 bases had no gene match. The CDR3 loop spans 17 amino acids. This chain's CDR3 is CASSPLSGSVATDTQYF. The CDR3 nucleotides read TGTGCCAGCTCACCTTTAAGCGGGAGTGTCGCCACAGATACGCAGTATTTT. The variable domain in full, completed from reference TRBV18 and TRBJ2-3, reads NAGVMQNPRHLVRRRGQEARLRCSPMKGHSHVYWYRQLPEEGLKFMVYLQKENIIDESGMPKERFSAEFPKEGPSILRIQQVVRGDSAAYFCASSPLSGSVATDTQYFGPGTRLTVL.

This clonotype was detected only a few times. V is TRBV7-8 and J is TRBJ2-1; D is perhaps TRBD1 (6 bases). Trimming removed 1 base from V and 0 bases from J, with 13 bases in between. The CDR3 length is 17 residues. CDR1 SGHVS and CDR2 FQNEAQ come from the germline V gene. The chain's CDR3 is CASSLDPRGSSYNEQFF. CDR3 nucleotides: TGTGCCAGCAGCTTAGACCCCAGGGGAAGCTCCTACAATGAGCAGTTCTTC.

The chain is built from TRBV4-1 and TRBJ1-1, with TRBD1 identical over 8 bases. This CDR3 comprises 16 residues. With V trimmed by 4 bases and J by 5 bases, 12 bases remained unmatched. From germline, CDR1 is MGHRA and CDR2 YSYEKL. CDR3 protein: CASSLSPGTGGTEAFF. The CDR3 region has the DNA TGCGCCAGCAGCCTCAGCCCCGGGACAGGTGGGACTGAAGCTTTCTTT.

The gene calls are TRBV5-1 and TRBJ1-5; 7 bases align to TRBD1. Trimming took 7 bases from V and 7 from J; bases not matched to a gene: 8. CDR3 length equals 13 residues. The germline gives CDR1 SGHRS, CDR2 YFSETQ. The CDR3 is CASGYDRDQPQHF. CDR3 nucleotide sequence: TGCGCCAGCGGGTACGACAGGGACCAGCCCCAGCATTTT.

The rearrangement links TRBV29-1 to TRBJ2-2, with a tentative D call TRBD2 (6 bases). V was trimmed by 7 bases and J by 4 bases, leaving 13 bases between them. The CDR3 contains 13 residues. In germline, CDR1 is SQVTM, CDR2 ANQGSEA. CDR3 coding DNA: TGCAGCGCTGTTCCCGGGGGCACCGGGGAGCTGTTTTTT. This codes for CSAVPGGTGELFF.

The sample holds a few counts of this clonotype. J is TRBJ1-5 and V is TRBV12-3 or TRBV12-4, with a tentative D call TRBD1 (6 bases). V lost 7 bases and J 6 bases, leaving 10 bases between the germline ends. The CDR3 is 12 residues long. The CDR3 DNA reads as TGTGCCAGCACACAGGGAGTTCAGCCCCAGCATTTT. Its protein product is CASTQGVQPQHF.